Below are 20 T cell receptor beta chains sequenced from a single sample in a study of cytomegalovirus exposure and HLA in healthy donors. Vbeta (60) and Jbeta (13) primers were used in the PCR. Only in-frame clones appear in the TCRdb table, and some are missing; sequencing was by immunoSEQ multiplex PCR. The sample has more than 80,000 clones, 70% to 80% seen once; the top ten hold over 2.5%. Material: PBMCs. Every receptor here comes from a female donor in good health and CMV-seronegative.

This clone showed up just a few times. The chain employs TRBV7-6 and TRBJ1-3; D unresolved. Between the trimmed V and J ends, which lost 1 base and 3 bases, there was a span of 7 bases. The CDR3 totals 14 residues. The V gene's germline CDR1 is SGHVS and CDR2 FNYEAQ. This chain's CDR3 is CASSLDQRGNTIYF. As DNA, the CDR3 is TGTGCCAGCAGCTTAGATCAGCGTGGAAACACCATATATTTT.

The rearrangement links TRBV5-4 to TRBJ2-1; D ambiguous. Trimming stripped 2 bases from V and 3 bases from J, with 9 bases between. This CDR3 contains 14 residues. Germline CDR1 reads SGHNT; CDR2 reads YYREEE (reference sequence). CDR3 amino acids: CASSLLTNYNEQFF. CDR3 coding DNA: TGTGCCAGCAGCTTACTGACAAACTACAATGAGCAGTTCTTC.

V and J are TRBV10-3 and TRBJ1-5; the D gene is possibly TRBD1 (5 bases). The germline CDR1 and CDR2 sequences are ENHRY and SYGVKD. CDR3 length equals 13 residues. Trimming shortened V by 2 bases and J by 7 bases, and 9 bases separated the two germline ends. This chain's CDR3 is CAISEAGRQPQHF. The CDR3 coding sequence is TGTGCCATCAGTGAGGCAGGGCGACAGCCCCAGCATTTT.

The CDR3 loop reads CASSFLERTYEQYF. In DNA form, the CDR3 reads TGTGCCAGCAGCTTCCTAGAGCGAACCTACGAGCAGTACTTC. V and J are TRBV7-2 and TRBJ2-7, with D unclear. From germline, CDR1 is SGHTA and CDR2 FQGNSA. This CDR3 has 14 residues. Trimming shortened V by 3 bases and J by 2 bases, and 11 bases separated the two germline ends.

The V gene is TRBV9, the J gene TRBJ2-1, with 14 bases lining up with TRBD2. Germline V gives CDR1 SGDLS, CDR2 YYNGEE. With V trimmed by 3 bases and J by 3 bases, 5 bases remained unmatched. The CDR3 runs 17 residues. Written as DNA, the CDR3 is TGTGCCAGCAGCGCAGGACTAGCGGGAGGCCTCTACAATGAGCAGTTCTTC. Translated, it gives CASSAGLAGGLYNEQFF.

This clone has just a few counts. The V gene is TRBV28, the J gene TRBJ2-1; TRBD1 is a possible D gene (6 bases). CDR3 length equals 12 residues. V dropped 5 bases and J dropped 12 bases, with 14 bases sitting between them. Germline CDR1 and CDR2: MDHEN and SYDVKM. Written as DNA, the CDR3 is TGTGCCAGCAGTCCCGCGGGCAGGGGGCAGTTCTTC. This gives the protein CASSPAGRGQFF.

The rearrangement uses TRBV9 and TRBJ1-3; 8 bases line up with TRBD1. Trimming at V came to 4 bases and at J to 2 bases, leaving 8 bases not matched to a gene. The length of the CDR3 is 16 residues. Germline CDR1 SGDLS, CDR2 YYNGEE. This CDR3 is CASSFIGQGAGNTIYF. Here the CDR3 DNA reads TGTGCCAGCAGCTTTATTGGACAGGGCGCTGGAAACACCATATATTTT.

The chain has TRBV21-1 and TRBJ1-4. TRBV21-1 is shown as a pseudogene. This CDR3 spans 15 amino acids. The CDR3 DNA reads TGTGCCAGCAGCCAAGGGGGGGTGGGTAATGAAAAACTGTTTTTT. Protein product: CASSQGGVGNEKLFF.

This sequence joins TRBV9 and TRBJ1-1; D gene unclear. CDR3 length: 13 amino acids. The germline V gene encodes CDR1 SGDLS and CDR2 YYNGEE. V was shortened by 0 bases and J by 5 bases, with 8 bases between the two germline ends. The chain's CDR3 is CASSVESRTEAFF. CDR3 nucleotide sequence: TGTGCCAGCAGCGTAGAATCTCGGACTGAAGCTTTCTTT.

The gene calls are TRBV30 and TRBJ2-3; tentatively, D is TRBD2 (7 bases). Per the germline V gene, CDR1 is GTSNPN and CDR2 is SVGIG (reference sequence). V lost 4 bases to trimming and J lost 0 bases, with 20 bases between them. The CDR3 loop spans 17 amino acids. CDR3 sequence (DNA): TGTGCCTGGACCCAACGAGCGGGACATTCTAGCACAGATACGCAGTATTTT. Its translation is CAWTQRAGHSSTDTQYF. The full variable domain, its missing parts supplied by reference TRBV30 and TRBJ2-3, is SQTIHQWPATLVQPVGSPLSLECTVEGTSNPNLYWYRQAAGRGLQLLFYSVGIGQISSEVPQNLSASRPQDRQFILSSKKLLLSDSGFYLCAWTQRAGHSSTDTQYFGPGTRLTVL.

The rearrangement uses TRBV30 and TRBJ2-1; D perhaps matches TRBD1 (6 bases). Trimming shortened V by 7 bases and J by 0 bases, and 13 bases separated the two germline ends. This CDR3 spans 14 amino acids. Looked up from germline, CDR1 is GTSNPN and CDR2 is SVGIG (reference sequence). CDR3 DNA sequence: TGTGCCTCAGGGGCGGACCTCTCCTACAATGAGCAGTTCTTC. Translation gives CASGADLSYNEQFF.

The J gene is TRBJ2-1, the V gene TRBV27; possibly TRBD1 for D (5 bases). CDR1 is MNHEY and CDR2 is SMNVEV in the germline V gene (reference sequence). The CDR3 is 13 residues long. V was cut by 2 bases and J by 8 bases, with 10 bases left in between. DNA of the CDR3: TGTGCCAGCAGTTTAGCTCTGGGGCATGAGCAGTTCTTC. Amino acids: CASSLALGHEQFF.

This clone was seen more than once but under ten times. This chain uses TRBV7-2 with TRBJ2-1; TRBD2 might be the D (7 bases). CDR3 length equals 18 residues. V lost 5 bases and J lost 0, with 20 bases in between. The germline CDR1 and CDR2 sequences are SGHTA and FQGNSA. The CDR3 bases are TGTGCCAGCAGCCGAGGGGGGGCTAGCGTGAGCTCCTACAATGAGCAGTTCTTC. Translated: CASSRGGASVSSYNEQFF.

The V and J genes are TRBV10-2 and TRBJ2-7, with D maybe TRBD1 (6 bases). The CDR3 length is 16 residues. Trimming removed 3 bases from V and 3 bases from J, with 18 bases in between. Germline assignment: CDR1 WSHSY and CDR2 SAAADI. The CDR3 loop is CASSDIGDKEIYEQYF. The CDR3 DNA is TGCGCCAGCAGTGATATCGGGGACAAGGAAATCTACGAGCAGTACTTC.

This clone was seen more than once but under ten times. V gene TRBV6-1 combines with J gene TRBJ2-2, with D possibly matching TRBD1 (6 bases). Trimming removed 6 bases at V and 5 bases at J, with 16 bases between. Germline V gives CDR1 MNHNS, CDR2 SASEGT. This CDR3 has 15 residues. CDR3 region: CASSPRGIGTGELFF. The CDR3 region has the DNA TGTGCCAGCAGCCCTAGGGGGATTGGGACCGGGGAGCTGTTTTTT.

Notes on this clone: Other DNA sequences within the sample encode an identical CDR3. V gene TRBV15 combines with J gene TRBJ1-5; no firm D call. CDR1 and CDR2 from the germline V gene are LNHNV and YYDKDF (reference sequence). V was cut by 1 base and J by 4 bases, with 11 bases left in between. This CDR3 contains 15 residues. The CDR3 DNA is TGTGCCACCAGCAGAGGAGAGGGTTGGAATCAGCCCCAGCATTTT. Its translation: CATSRGEGWNQPQHF.

This clone came up once. This chain uses TRBV6-5 with TRBJ2-7; 10 bases match TRBD2. CDR3 length equals 14 residues. Germline CDR1 MNHEY, CDR2 SVGAGI. V shed 0 bases, J shed 6 bases, and the junction held 2 bases outside the gene matches. The CDR3 here is CASSYSKRGGEQYF. In DNA form, the CDR3 reads TGTGCCAGCAGTTACTCGAAGCGGGGGGGCGAGCAGTACTTC.

The genes are TRBV19 and TRBJ2-2; TRBD2 is a possible D gene (6 bases). Germline CDR1 is LNHDA and CDR2 is SQIVND (reference sequence). V shed 6 bases and J shed 5 bases, with 16 bases lying between them. The CDR3 runs to 15 residues. As DNA, the CDR3 is TGTGCCAGTAGGCTGGGACTTGGGAGGACCGGGGAGCTGTTTTTT. Residues: CASRLGLGRTGELFF.

This chain links TRBV6-1 with TRBJ2-7; 11 nucleotides match TRBD2. With V trimmed by 7 bases and J by 2 bases, 4 bases remained unmatched. The germline gives CDR1 MNHNS, CDR2 SASEGT. The CDR3 consists of 14 residues. CDR3 sequence (DNA): TGTGCCAGCAAACTAGCGGGAGTACCCTACGAGCAGTACTTC. Translation: CASKLAGVPYEQYF.

This sequence joins TRBV11-3 and TRBJ1-1; D may be TRBD1 (5 bases). V lost 8 bases, J lost 0 bases, and 13 bases lay in between. The V gene's germline CDR1 is SGHNT and CDR2 YENEEA. The CDR3 spans 14 residues. CDR3 loop: CASGGRTVNTEAFF. As DNA, the CDR3 is TGTGCCAGCGGGGGGAGGACGGTGAACACTGAAGCTTTCTTT.